This TCR beta chain was captured by sequencing in a study of post-analysis software for immune sequencing data. Study-wide background: Some patients lacked subtype; others had relapsing-remitting, secondary progressive or progressive-relapsing disease.

Overall study results and limits: Patients used about 5 TRBV segments, including TRBV5-6, TRBV5-1 and TRBV20-1, more often than controls. When the samples were clustered directly with F measure, those that had been prepared in the same batch showed strong co-clustering. When compared against controls, multiple sclerosis patients showed significantly lower normalized Chao1 diversity.

The CDR3 is 15 amino acids. Germline CDR1 and CDR2: SGHVS and FQNEAQ. Trimming removed 4 bases at V and 5 bases at J, with 15 bases between. Prepared libraries of TCR beta cDNA carried unique molecular identifiers. Hundreds of thousands of cDNA molecules came from approximately 1 to 10 million T cells. TCRdb reanalysed the PCR reads using MiXCR and keeps one entry per CDR3 protein. The sample has about 820,000 distinct CDR3 sequences, approximately 50% seen once. On this clonotype itself: Its matching antigen is unknown.

V usage is TRBV7-8 and J usage is TRBJ1-5; tentatively, D is TRBD1 (5 bases). The specimen was blood. This sequence was found in a girl aged 10 to 17 with multiple sclerosis. The CDR3 DNA is TGTGCCAGCAGCTCCCTTCGGGGGGAGCATCAGCCCCAGCATTTT. This encodes CASSSLRGEHQPQHF.